These T cell receptor beta chains were read from a single sample in a study of cytomegalovirus exposure and HLA in healthy donors. TCRdb keeps only in-frame clones here, not all; method: immunoSEQ multiplex PCR. Among around 150,000 clones listed, 88% were seen once. The sequenced material came from PBMCs. These receptors were collected from a man between 18 and 35 years old in good health and CMV-seronegative. CDR3s include the opening cysteine and the closing phenylalanine or tryptophan. A D gene is named only where the DNA matches it firmly. Rows may omit the clone size; those that give it use once, few, many or a size class.

size: NA
J: TRBJ1-2
V: TRBV2
D: NA
DNA: TGTGCCATCCCGAACGAGGTCAATTCCGATGGCTACACCTTC
CDR3: CAIPNEVNSDGYTF

size: NA
J: TRBJ1-6
V: TRBV13
D: TRBD1
DNA: TGTGCCAGCAGCCCCACCGGGACAGGGGTAAGATACTCACCCCTCCACTTT
CDR3: CASSPTGTGVRYSPLHF

size: NA
J: TRBJ2-1
V: TRBV11-2
D: TRBD2
DNA: TGTGCCAGCAGCCCCAGTCCCAGCGGGGGGAACAATGAGCAGTTCTTC
CDR3: CASSPSPSGGNNEQFF

size: NA
J: TRBJ1-6
V: TRBV6-1
D: NA
DNA: TGTGCCAGCACCCCAGTCTCCTATAATTCACCCCTCCACTTT
CDR3: CASTPVSYNSPLHF

size: NA
J: TRBJ2-7
V: TRBV4-3
D: TRBD2
DNA: TGCGCCAGCAGCCTTGATAGCGGGAGGGACTCCTACGAGCAGTACTTC
CDR3: CASSLDSGRDSYEQYF

size: NA
J: TRBJ2-5
V: TRBV5-8
D: NA
DNA: TGTGCCAGCAGCTTGGTGGTGTACTCCCAAGAGACCCAGTACTTC
CDR3: CASSLVVYSQETQYF

size: NA
J: TRBJ1-1
V: TRBV6-6
D: NA
DNA: TGTGCCAGCAGTTACGTCGGGGAAGGCACTGAAGCTTTCTTT
CDR3: CASSYVGEGTEAFF

size: NA
J: TRBJ2-7
V: TRBV21-1
D: NA
DNA: TGTGCCAGCAGCAAAGTTACGGGCTCCTACGAGCAGTACTTC
CDR3: CASSKVTGSYEQYF

size: few
J: TRBJ2-7
V: TRBV7-2
D: TRBD2
DNA: TGTGCCAGCAGCTTAGTGAAGGGACTAGACTACGAGCAGTACTTC
CDR3: CASSLVKGLDYEQYF

size: NA
J: TRBJ2-4
V: TRBV2
D: TRBD1
DNA: TGTGCCAGCAGTGAAGCCGGGACAGGGGGGGACATTCAGTACTTC
CDR3: CASSEAGTGGDIQYF

size: once
J: TRBJ1-1
V: TRBV5-4
D: NA
DNA: TGTGCCAGTTTGGAGGGTCCCCAGGGTACTGAAGCTTTCTTT
CDR3: CASLEGPQGTEAFF

size: NA
J: TRBJ2-7
V: TRBV10-1
D: NA
DNA: TGCGCCAGCATCATACAGGGAGTTAACGAGCAGTACTTC
CDR3: CASIIQGVNEQYF

size: NA
J: TRBJ2-5
V: TRBV25-1
D: NA
DNA: TGTGCCAGCAGTGACCTCGAGGAGGGCCCTCGGGAGACCCAGTACTTC
CDR3: CASSDLEEGPRETQYF

size: NA
J: TRBJ1-2
V: TRBV9
D: NA
DNA: TGTGCCAGCAGCGTAGATGGGATTCCGGAGGGGAACTATGGCTACACCTTC
CDR3: CASSVDGIPEGNYGYTF

size: NA
J: TRBJ1-5
V: TRBV19
D: NA
DNA: TGTGCCAGTAGTATAGCCCATAGCAATCAGCCCCAGCATTTT
CDR3: CASSIAHSNQPQHF

size: NA
J: TRBJ1-6
V: TRBV6-1
D: NA
DNA: TGTGCCAGCAGTGAGCTTGCGGCTCTGATGTATTCACCCCTCCACTTT
CDR3: CASSELAALMYSPLHF

size: many
J: TRBJ1-5
V: TRBV4-2
D: TRBD1
DNA: TGTGCCAGCAGCCAAGAGACAGGGGGGGGTCAGCCCCAGCATTTT
CDR3: CASSQETGGGQPQHF